This T cell receptor (beta chain) is drawn from a study of OX40 agonist ivuxolimab in advanced cancers. TCRdb keeps only in-frame clones here, not all; method: immunoSEQ multiplex PCR. The sample has tens of thousands of clones; around 79% are singletons. The germline V gene has CDR1 MRHNA and CDR2 SNTAGT. This CDR3 has 14 residues. The V end lost 1 base, the J end lost 4 bases, and 8 bases lay between the germline ends. The sequence derives from an adult with an advanced solid tumor such as melanoma, head and neck, liver or kidney cancer. The chain uses TRBV6-4 and TRBJ2-1; D is unresolved. Sequenced here: CD4+ or CD8+ T cells sorted from blood, sampled in a trial of the OX40 agonist ivuxolimab. Written as DNA, the CDR3 is TGTGCCAGCAGTGACTTGGCAGGATACAATGAGCAGTTCTTC. It specifies CASSDLAGYNEQFF.